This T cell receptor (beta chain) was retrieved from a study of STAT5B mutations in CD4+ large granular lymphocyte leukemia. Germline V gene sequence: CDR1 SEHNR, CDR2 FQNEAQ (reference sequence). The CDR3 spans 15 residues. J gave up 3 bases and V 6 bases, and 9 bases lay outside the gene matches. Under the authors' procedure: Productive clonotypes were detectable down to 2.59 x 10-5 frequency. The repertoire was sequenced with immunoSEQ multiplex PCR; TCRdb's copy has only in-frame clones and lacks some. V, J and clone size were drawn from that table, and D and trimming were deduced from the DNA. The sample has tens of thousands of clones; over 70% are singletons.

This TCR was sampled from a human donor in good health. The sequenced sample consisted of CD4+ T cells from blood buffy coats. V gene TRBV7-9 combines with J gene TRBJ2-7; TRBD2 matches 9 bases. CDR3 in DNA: TGTGCCAGCAGGCCCCCGGAGACTAGCGGCTACGAGCAGTACTTC. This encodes CASRPPETSGYEQYF.